A single sample is the source of the 17 T cell receptor beta chains below, sequenced in a study of cytomegalovirus exposure and HLA in healthy donors. PCR employed 60 Vbeta and 13 Jbeta primers. Sequencing was performed with immunoSEQ multiplex PCR; in TCRdb, only in-frame clones are kept and a portion is missing. The table shows 200,000 or so clones, with approximately 88% occurring only once. Sequenced sample: PBMCs. The receptor source for this set is a woman between 50 and 59 years old in good health and CMV-seropositive.

The V call is TRBV7-2, the J call TRBJ2-5; 9 bases line up with TRBD1. This CDR3 has 12 residues. V shed 3 bases, J shed 12 bases, and the junction held 5 bases outside the gene matches. Per germline, CDR1 SGHTA and CDR2 FQGNSA. CDR3 in amino acids: CASSLKGTGKYF. The CDR3 DNA sequence: TGTGCCAGCAGCTTGAAGGGGACAGGGAAGTACTTC.

This chain connects TRBV7-2 to TRBJ1-6; D is uncertain. Germline V gene sequence: CDR1 SGHTA, CDR2 FQGNSA. The V gene lost 0 bases and the J gene lost 6 bases, with 9 bases spanning the gap. The CDR3 spans 15 residues. CDR3 protein: CASSLARLSNSPLHF. CDR3 coding DNA: TGTGCCAGCAGCTTAGCTAGACTGAGTAATTCACCCCTCCACTTT. Full variable domain (missing parts from reference TRBV7-2 and TRBJ1-6): GAGVSQSPSNKVTEKGKDVELRCDPISGHTALYWYRQSLGQGLEFLIYFQGNSAPDKSGLPSDRFSAERTGGSVSTLTIQRTQQEDSAVYLCASSLARLSNSPLHFGNGTRLTVT.

The gene calls are TRBV6-1 and TRBJ1-3, with 9 bases aligning to TRBD1. After removal of 4 bases from V and 3 bases from J, the junction contained 7 bases not matched to a gene. The CDR3 sequence is 16 residues long. CDR1 is MNHNS and CDR2 is SASEGT in the germline V gene. The CDR3 here is CASSVPQGAGGNTIYF. The CDR3 DNA reads as TGTGCCAGCAGTGTCCCACAGGGGGCAGGTGGAAACACCATATATTTT.

The rearrangement joins TRBV19 to TRBJ2-6, with TRBD1 identical over 8 bases. V lost 3 bases and J lost 1; bases outside the gene matches: 11. There are 19 residues in the CDR3. Per germline, CDR1 LNHDA and CDR2 SQIVND (reference sequence). CDR3 amino acids: CASSIGRDRILSGANVLTF. In DNA, the CDR3 is TGTGCCAGTAGTATCGGACGGGACAGGATTTTATCTGGGGCCAACGTCCTGACTTTC.

The rearrangement uses TRBV5-1 and TRBJ1-6, with D hard to call. Germline V gives CDR1 SGHRS, CDR2 YFSETQ. Trimming left V 0 bases short and J 10 bases short, with 8 bases between. The CDR3 sequence is 13 residues long. The CDR3 reads CASSLAGRSPLHF. CDR3 nucleotide sequence: TGCGCCAGCAGCTTGGCGGGTCGATCACCCCTCCACTTT.

The V gene is TRBV5-1, the J gene TRBJ2-5; TRBD2 agrees at 10 bases. Germline V lookup: CDR1 SGHRS, CDR2 YFSETQ. The CDR3 runs to 15 residues. The V and J ends lost 4 bases and 2 bases, in that order; junction bases with no gene match: 5. CDR3 nucleotide sequence: TGCGCCAGCAGCCGCTCGGGACTAGCGCAAGAGACCCAGTACTTC. This translates into CASSRSGLAQETQYF.

The chain links TRBV5-8 to TRBJ1-1; 9 bases agree with TRBD1. The CDR3 runs to 14 residues. Germline V gene lookup returns CDR1 SGHTS and CDR2 YDEGEE. The V gene end was trimmed by 3 bases and the J gene end by 6 bases; junction bases not matched to a gene: 6. This CDR3 reads CASSSRDRVPEAFF. The CDR3 DNA reads TGTGCCAGCAGCTCCCGGGACAGGGTTCCTGAAGCTTTCTTT.

The chain is built from TRBV11-3 and TRBJ2-2, with D unclear. Deletions cut 5 bases from V and 5 bases from J, with 9 bases between. This CDR3 has 13 residues. Germline values: CDR1 SGHNT, CDR2 YENEEA. The CDR3: CASSPMSTGELFF. The CDR3 DNA reads as TGTGCCAGCAGCCCGATGAGTACCGGGGAGCTGTTTTTT.

V gene TRBV6-1 combines with J gene TRBJ1-2; D unclear. In germline, CDR1 is MNHNS, CDR2 SASEGT. The V end was cut by 0 bases, the J end by 6 bases, with 8 bases between. The CDR3 runs to 13 residues. CDR3 DNA: TGTGCCAGCAGTGAAGCAGGGAGGAATGGCTACACCTTC. Amino acids: CASSEAGRNGYTF.

J is TRBJ2-1 and V is TRBV11-3, with TRBD1 matching over 9 bases. V gave up 4 bases and J gave up 9 bases; unmatched junction bases: 13. The CDR3 is made up of 16 amino acids. Germline V gives CDR1 SGHNT, CDR2 YENEEA. The CDR3 nucleotides read TGTGCCAGCAGCTCAAGGACAGGGGAAGTAATTGGTGAGCAGTTCTTC. This translates into CASSSRTGEVIGEQFF.

This clone showed up just once. The chain joins TRBV7-2 to TRBJ2-2; perhaps TRBD2 as D (5 bases). With 1 base removed from V and 6 bases from J, the gap between germline ends came to 9 bases. The CDR3 contains 14 residues. The V gene's germline CDR1 is SGHTA and CDR2 FQGNSA. CDR3 DNA: TGTGCCAGCAGCTTAGAACGGGGATCCGGGGAGCTGTTTTTT. This sequence encodes CASSLERGSGELFF.

The V and J genes are TRBV11-3 and TRBJ2-2; TRBD1 matches at 9 bases. Unmatched junction bases numbered 4, after V lost 2 bases and J lost 3 bases. This CDR3 is built from 16 residues. The germline gives CDR1 SGHNT, CDR2 YENEEA. In DNA, the CDR3 is TGTGCCAGCAGCTTATCCCGGACAGGGGACACCGGGGAGCTGTTTTTT. It specifies CASSLSRTGDTGELFF.

The V gene is TRBV29-1, the J gene TRBJ1-1; no firm D call. The CDR3 has 12 amino acids. Germline-derived CDR1 and CDR2 are SQVTM and ANQGSEA. The CDR3 DNA is TGCAGTGCTAGTTTCGAGAACACTGAAGCTTTCTTT. Encoded protein: CSASFENTEAFF.

In DNA, the CDR3 is TGTGCCAGTAGTACCCTTCCGGGACAGGAATACTACGAGCAGTACTTC. This sequence encodes CASSTLPGQEYYEQYF. The chain recombines TRBV19 with TRBJ2-5; 8 nucleotides align to TRBD1. The J call may be faulty, since TRBJ2-7 better matches the DNA end. CDR1 is LNHDA and CDR2 is SQIVND in the germline V gene (reference sequence). The CDR3 totals 16 residues.

The chain combines TRBV9 with TRBJ2-3; 10 positions match TRBD2. J gave up 6 bases and V 1 base, and 5 bases lay outside the gene matches. Germline loops: CDR1 SGDLS, CDR2 YYNGEE. The CDR3 is 15 amino acids. CDR3 sequence: CASSVSGGAVDTQYF. The CDR3 DNA is TGTGCCAGCAGCGTAAGCGGGGGGGCCGTGGATACGCAGTATTTT.

The chain links TRBV6-4 to TRBJ2-3, with D possibly TRBD2 on 7 matching bases. Between the trimmed V and J ends, which lost 2 bases and 4 bases, there was a span of 13 bases. This CDR3 contains 15 residues. Germline V gene data show CDR1 as MRHNA and CDR2 as SNTAGT. CDR3 in DNA: TGTGCCAGCAGTGACGGAGGGGGGGCGGCAGATACGCAGTATTTT. It encodes CASSDGGGAADTQYF.

This clone was detected once. This sequence joins TRBV4-1 and TRBJ2-5; 11 nucleotides line up with TRBD2. Germline V CDR1 and CDR2: MGHRA, YSYEKL. V lost 0 bases and J lost 1; bases outside the gene matches: 4. The length of the CDR3 is 17 residues. As DNA, the CDR3 is TGCGCCAGCAGCCAAGAGGCTAGCGGGGGGACCCAAGAGACCCAGTACTTC. Translation: CASSQEASGGTQETQYF.